Described below is a single T cell receptor (beta chain) sequence and its context. The source of the sample is a study of blood T cell repertoires in COVID-19. Study summary: The origin of the acute and convalescent COVID-19 samples was the United States, Italy and Spain. The cDNA or gDNA used as material had been derived from T cells, B-cell-depleted T cells, or PBMCs.

Seattle patients were enrolled while actively infected and followed longitudinally. The method was immunoSEQ multiplex PCR; TCRdb's version includes in-frame clones alone and lacks a portion of them. Of about 500,000 clones in the sample, 89% are singletons; the top ten hold approximately 0.9%. Trimming removed 5 bases from V and 0 bases from J; junction bases left unmatched: 2. This CDR3 is 15 amino acids long. Germline loops: CDR1 SGDLS, CDR2 YYNGEE. The sequence derives from a man aged 18 to 35 with COVID-19, enrolled during active disease. The chain is built from TRBV9 and TRBJ2-2; 9 nucleotides line up with TRBD2. The sequenced sample consisted of peripheral blood. CDR3 protein: CASSSGSANTGELFF. The DNA of the CDR3 is TGTGCCAGCAGTAGCGGGAGCGCGAACACCGGGGAGCTGTTTTTT. Combining the CDR3 with reference TRBV9 and TRBJ2-2 gives the whole variable domain DSGVTQTPKHLITATGQRVTLRCSPRSGDLSVYWYQQSLDQGLQFLIQYYNGEERAKGNILERFSAQQFPDLHSELNLSSLELGDSALYFCASSSGSANTGELFFGEGSRLTVL.